These 17 T cell receptor beta chains originate from one sample sequenced in a study of blood T cells in healthy people across ages. With a J-beta primer mix and a sample-barcoded 5' primer, a second PCR ran about 7 to 11 cycles. TCRdb re-called the 5' RACE reads through MiXCR, storing one row per CDR3 protein. The sample holds around 2 million distinct CDR3 sequences; about two fifths are singletons and the top ten take more than 20%. Specimen: blood. The receptors were gathered from a human donor in good health.

The genes are TRBV6-5 and TRBJ1-2; D not certain. Germline CDR1 MNHEY, CDR2 SVGAGI. The CDR3 runs 14 residues. Trimming shortened V by 5 bases and J by 3 bases, and 13 bases separated the two germline ends. The CDR3 here is CASSKIEFHYGYTF. CDR3 nucleotides: TGTGCCAGCAGTAAAATAGAGTTTCACTATGGCTACACCTTC.

Ten or more counts support this clonotype. The rearrangement uses TRBV6-2 or TRBV6-3 and TRBJ2-2; the match to TRBD1 covers 9 bases. The trim removed 8 bases at V and 3 bases at J, leaving 7 bases unmatched. The CDR3 is made up of 15 amino acids. Germline CDR1 and CDR2: MNHEY and SVGEGT. Written as DNA, the CDR3 is TGTGCCAGCGACGAGGGACAGGGTGACACCGGGGAGCTGTTTTTT. It specifies CASDEGQGDTGELFF.

CDR3 sequence (DNA): TGCGCCAGCAGCCAAGAGGGTAGCGGGGACTCTGGTGGGGCCAACGTCCTGACTTTC. This encodes CASSQEGSGDSGGANVLTF. V and J are TRBV4-1 and TRBJ2-6; 8 nucleotides agree with TRBD2. Germline V gene lookup returns CDR1 MGHRA and CDR2 YSYEKL. The V segment lost 0 bases and the J segment 3 bases; nucleotides outside the gene matches: 10. The CDR3 is 19 amino acids.

This clonotype was recorded a few times. The chain uses TRBV7-2 and TRBJ2-7; 10 nucleotides align to TRBD1. Germline-derived CDR1 and CDR2 are SGHTA and FQGNSA. V trimming: 0 bases; J trimming: 5 bases; junction bases outside the gene matches: 4. This CDR3 spans 15 amino acids. The CDR3 region has the DNA TGTGCCAGCAGCTTAGCAGACAGGGGGCTAGACGAGCAGTACTTC. This gives the protein CASSLADRGLDEQYF.

The V call is TRBV20-1, the J call TRBJ1-1; 7 bases line up with TRBD1. CDR1 is DFQATT, CDR2 SNEGSKA, per germline (reference sequence). The CDR3 contains 15 residues. V dropped 1 base and J dropped 0; count of bases not matched to a gene: 5. This CDR3 is CSARGFQGVNTEAFF. CDR3 DNA: TGCAGTGCTAGAGGGTTTCAGGGGGTGAACACTGAAGCTTTCTTT.

Ten or more counts support this clonotype. The rearrangement links TRBV7-2 to TRBJ2-3; 9 bases align to TRBD2. The CDR3 loop spans 14 amino acids. V lost 6 bases and J lost 10; bases outside the gene matches: 11. Germline assignment: CDR1 SGHTA and CDR2 FQGNSA. The CDR3 DNA is TGTGCCAGCAGGAGGGTAGCGGGGGAGTGGGCGCAGTATTTT. Residues: CASRRVAGEWAQYF.

Only a few counts were recorded for this clonotype. The junction differs from germline at one of its ends, possibly a read error. The chain recombines TRBV11-2 with TRBJ2-6, with D possibly matching TRBD2 (6 bases). The CDR3 sequence is 17 residues long. The V gene's germline CDR1 is SGHAT and CDR2 FQNNGV. CDR3 sequence: CASSLLWGVSGADVLTF. CDR3 coding DNA: TGTGCCAGCAGCTTACTCTGGGGGGTCTCTGGGGCCGACGTCCTGACTTTC. The variable domain in full, with the rest retrieved from reference TRBV11-2 and TRBJ2-6, is EAGVAQSPRYKIIEKRQSVAFWCNPISGHATLYWYQQILGQGPKLLIQFQNNGVVDDSQLPKDRFSAERLKGVDSTLKIQPAKLEDSAVYLCASSLLWGVSGADVLTFGAGSRLTVL.

A note on this clonotype: One end of the junction fails to match germline, which may point to a read error. This rearrangement joins TRBV6-2 or TRBV6-3 to TRBJ2-7; no definite D call. This CDR3 has 11 residues. Germline V gene data show CDR1 as MNHEY and CDR2 as SVGEGT. The CDR3 nucleotides read TGTGCCAGCAGTTTGTACTACAAGCAGTACTTC. This codes for CASSLYYKQYF.

This clonotype occurred a few times. The chain recombines TRBV4-3 with TRBJ1-5, with D perhaps matching TRBD1 (5 bases). The germline gives CDR1 LGHNA, CDR2 YSLEER. CDR3 length equals 15 residues. V was cut by 2 bases and J by 3 bases, with 11 bases left in between. The CDR3 is CASSQTGRPNQPQHF. CDR3 nucleotides: TGCGCCAGCAGCCAAACGGGACGGCCCAATCAGCCCCAGCATTTT.

V is TRBV5-1 and J is TRBJ2-1; 12 bases line up with TRBD2. V lost 3 bases, J lost 8 bases, and 9 bases stayed unmatched. Germline V gene data show CDR1 as SGHRS and CDR2 as YFSETQ. This CDR3 comprises 16 residues. The CDR3 coding sequence is TGCGCCAGCAGCTACGGACTAGCGGGATCTTACGATGAGCAGTTCTTC. This translates into CASSYGLAGSYDEQFF.

DNA for the CDR3: TGTGCCAGCAGTTACGCGGGGACAGGGAACTCCTACGAGCAGTACTTC. Translating it yields CASSYAGTGNSYEQYF. The chain joins TRBV27 to TRBJ2-7; 9 positions agree with TRBD1. Germline V CDR1 and CDR2: MNHEY, SMNVEV (reference sequence). The J segment lost 0 bases and the V segment lost 4 bases, leaving 7 bases of the junction unmatched. The CDR3 loop spans 16 amino acids.

The genes are TRBV7-3 and TRBJ2-1, with D possibly being TRBD2 (5 bases). Per germline, CDR1 SGHTA and CDR2 FQGTGA. The V gene lost 6 bases and the J gene lost 0 bases, with 15 bases spanning the gap. The CDR3 spans 16 residues. Here the CDR3 DNA reads TGTGCCAGCAGTTTTGACCCGGGATTCTCCTACAATGAGCAGTTCTTC. As protein: CASSFDPGFSYNEQFF.

The chain is built from TRBV7-9 and TRBJ2-7; the D is unclear. The CDR3 has 15 amino acids. Trimming removed 1 base from V and 3 bases from J, with 13 bases in between. CDR1 and CDR2 from the germline V gene are SEHNR and FQNEAQ (reference sequence). The DNA of the CDR3 is TGTGCCAGCAGCTTAGGAGGCGGTGTGCTCTACGAGCAGTACTTC. This translates into CASSLGGGVLYEQYF.

The rearrangement links TRBV28 to TRBJ2-7, with 8 bases aligning to TRBD1. Germline loops: CDR1 MDHEN, CDR2 SYDVKM. The V and J ends lost 1 base and 6 bases, in that order; junction bases with no gene match: 5. The CDR3 is 14 residues long. The CDR3 reads CASSLSGRGREQYF. The CDR3 nucleotides read TGTGCCAGCAGTTTATCGGGCAGGGGGCGCGAGCAGTACTTC.

This clonotype came up once. The V gene is TRBV7-2, the J gene TRBJ2-1; 7 nucleotides match TRBD2. This CDR3 comprises 16 residues. The germline gives CDR1 SGHTA, CDR2 FQGNSA. After removal of 4 bases from V and 4 bases from J, the junction contained 10 bases not matched to a gene. The chain's CDR3 is CASSSTRDYLYNEQFF. In nucleotides, the CDR3 is TGTGCCAGCAGCTCGACTCGGGACTACCTATACAATGAGCAGTTCTTC.

The rearrangement links TRBV12-3 or TRBV12-4 to TRBJ2-3, with 7 bases matching TRBD1. The CDR3 extends over 15 amino acids. With 6 bases clipped from V and 6 bases from J, the junction kept 12 bases outside the gene matches. The CDR3 DNA reads as TGTGCCAGCAGCCTAAAGACAGGGAGTGCGGATACGCAGTATTTT. Encoded protein: CASSLKTGSADTQYF.

The chain carries TRBV15 and TRBJ2-2, with D maybe TRBD2 (5 bases). The CDR3 covers 16 residues. Germline V gene lookup returns CDR1 LNHNV and CDR2 YYDKDF (reference sequence). V lost 0 bases and J 5 bases, leaving 13 bases between the germline ends. The CDR3 sequence: CATSRDSRRRTGELFF. As DNA, the CDR3 is TGTGCCACCAGCAGAGATAGCAGACGGAGGACCGGGGAGCTGTTTTTT.